This entry lists 13 T cell receptor beta chains sequenced from one sample in a study of blood T cell repertoires in COVID-19. Profiling relied on immunoSEQ multiplex PCR, and the TCRdb table lists in-frame clones only, not all of them. Of nearly 300,000 clones detected, 70% to 85% appear once; the ten largest clones hold over 1.1%. Sequencing was done on a sample of peripheral blood. These TCRs come from a human donor with COVID-19, enrolled during active disease. The donor label of this sample is uncertain.

Concerning this clone itself: At one boundary the junction diverges from the germline segment, which might be a read error. This specimen includes other DNA sequences encoding the same CDR3. The chain couples TRBV29-1 to TRBJ2-3; TRBD2 is a possible D gene (6 bases). CDR3 size: 13 residues. CDR1 is SQVTM and CDR2 is ANQGSEA in the germline V gene. CDR3 nucleotides: TGCAGCGTCGAAGTAGCGGGCACAGATACGCAGTATTTT. This sequence encodes CSVEVAGTDTQYF.

The CDR3 reads CASSLGRGAGEAFF. In DNA form, the CDR3 reads TGTGCCAGCAGCTTAGGTCGGGGGGCGGGTGAAGCTTTCTTT. The gene calls are TRBV11-2 and TRBJ1-1, with D possibly being TRBD1 (6 bases). V gave up 1 base and J gave up 7 bases, with 13 bases separating them. CDR3 length equals 14 residues. Germline lookup yields CDR1 SGHAT and CDR2 FQNNGV.

The rearrangement joins TRBV27 to TRBJ2-1; 8 nucleotides agree with TRBD2. Germline V gives CDR1 MNHEY, CDR2 SMNVEV (reference sequence). Trimming removed 4 bases from V and 6 bases from J; junction bases left unmatched: 8. The CDR3 runs 15 residues. The CDR3 loop reads CASSSASLAGNEQFF. The CDR3 DNA sequence: TGTGCCAGCAGTTCTGCCTCCCTAGCGGGCAATGAGCAGTTCTTC.

The rearrangement links TRBV5-1 to TRBJ2-1; the match to TRBD2 covers 11 bases. The CDR3 is 15 amino acids. The V and J ends lost 1 base and 8 bases, in that order; junction bases with no gene match: 5. Germline V gene data show CDR1 as SGHRS and CDR2 as YFSETQ. The CDR3 region is CASSLRTSGSDEQFF. In DNA form, the CDR3 reads TGCGCCAGCAGCTTGAGGACTAGCGGGTCTGATGAGCAGTTCTTC.

The chain is built from TRBV6-5 and TRBJ2-2; 9 bases line up with TRBD1. Germline V gives CDR1 MNHEY, CDR2 SVGAGI. The CDR3 has 16 amino acids. V lost 2 bases and J lost 6; bases outside the gene matches: 7. The CDR3 region is CASSYQFRTGAGELFF. The CDR3 DNA reads as TGTGCCAGCAGTTACCAATTCCGGACAGGGGCCGGGGAGCTGTTTTTT.

CDR3 bases: TGTGCCAGTAGCCCGCCCCGGGGGACTTCGGACCAGCCCCAGCATTTT. It codes for CASSPPRGTSDQPQHF. This chain joins TRBV19 and TRBJ1-5, with a weak D call TRBD1 (5 bases). The CDR3 sequence is 16 residues long. Germline assignment: CDR1 LNHDA and CDR2 SQIVND (reference sequence). Trimming took 6 bases from V and 7 from J, leaving 22 bases between them. Filled out from reference TRBV19 and TRBJ1-5, the complete variable domain reads DGGITQSPKYLFRKEGQNVTLSCEQNLNHDAMYWYRQDPGQGLRLIYYSQIVNDFQKGDIAEGYSVSREKKESFPLTVTSAQKNPTAFYLCASSPPRGTSDQPQHFGDGTRLSIL.

This chain links TRBV2 with TRBJ2-1; 7 bases match TRBD2. Germline V gives CDR1 SNHLY, CDR2 FYNNEI. The CDR3 consists of 14 residues. The V and J ends lost 5 bases and 2 bases, in that order; junction bases with no gene match: 3. The CDR3 spells CASSLGLAYNEQFF. CDR3 DNA: TGTGCCAGCAGTTTAGGACTAGCCTACAATGAGCAGTTCTTC.

The CDR3 sequence: CASSISRGQASSGNTIYF. CDR3 DNA sequence: TGTGCCAGTAGTATTTCTCGGGGACAGGCCTCCTCTGGAAACACCATATATTTT. The rearrangement uses TRBV19 and TRBJ1-3; TRBD1 matches 8 bases. J gave up 0 bases and V 3 bases, and 10 bases lay outside the gene matches. Germline V gives CDR1 LNHDA, CDR2 SQIVND (reference sequence). The CDR3 is 18 amino acids.

V usage is TRBV6-5 and J usage is TRBJ1-1, with D possibly being TRBD1 (6 bases). This CDR3 spans 14 amino acids. Between the trimmed V and J ends, which lost 6 bases and 2 bases, there was a span of 13 bases. The germline V gene encodes CDR1 MNHEY and CDR2 SVGAGI. CDR3 sequence (DNA): TGTGCCAGCAGGAGGGGAGGGGGTAACACTGAAGCTTTCTTT. This encodes CASRRGGGNTEAFF.

The chain employs TRBV7-7 and TRBJ2-2; D gene uncertain. Looked up from germline, CDR1 is SSHAT and CDR2 is FNYEAQ (reference sequence). The length of the CDR3 is 12 residues. This CDR3 reads CAIGSRAGELFF. Here the CDR3 DNA reads TGTGCTATCGGTAGTAGAGCCGGGGAGCTGTTTTTT. The whole variable domain, remainder taken from reference TRBV7-7 and TRBJ2-2, is GAGVSQSPRYKVTKRGQDVTLRCDPISSHATLYWYQQALGQGPEFLTYFNYEAQPDKSGLPSDRFSAERPEGSISTLTIQRTEQRDSAMYRCAIGSRAGELFFGEGSRLTVL.

The rearrangement uses TRBV5-1 and TRBJ2-7, with D possibly matching TRBD2 (5 bases). The length of the CDR3 is 12 residues. Germline V gene sequence: CDR1 SGHRS, CDR2 YFSETQ. The V gene lost 3 bases and the J gene lost 5 bases, with 9 bases spanning the gap. CDR3 coding DNA: TGCGCCAGCAGCTCGATCGGGGACGAGCAGTACTTC. Residues: CASSSIGDEQYF.

The CDR3 region is CASSQVAREYYEQYF. DNA for the CDR3: TGCGCCAGCAGCCAAGTTGCGCGGGAGTACTACGAGCAGTACTTC. The V call is TRBV4-1, the J call TRBJ2-7; 7 bases fit TRBD2. The germline V gene has CDR1 MGHRA and CDR2 YSYEKL. The CDR3 is made up of 15 amino acids. V shed 1 base and J 3 bases; nucleotides not matched to a gene: 6.

J is TRBJ2-1 and V is TRBV27, with 7 bases identical to TRBD1. The germline V gene has CDR1 MNHEY and CDR2 SMNVEV (reference sequence). The CDR3 is made up of 16 amino acids. J was trimmed by 9 bases and V by 0 bases; bases with no gene match: 11. CDR3 DNA sequence: TGTGCCAGCAGTTTATCTTGGGACAGTACTGTGGGTGAGCAGTTCTTC. Residues: CASSLSWDSTVGEQFF.